This is a list of T cell receptor beta chains from one sample in a study of OX40 agonist ivuxolimab in advanced cancers. Only in-frame clones appear in the TCRdb table, and some are missing; sequencing was by immunoSEQ multiplex PCR. The sample holds roughly 35,000 clones, roughly 76% seen once. The specimen was CD4+ or CD8+ T cells sorted from blood, collected in a trial of the OX40 agonist ivuxolimab. The origin of the receptors is an adult with an advanced solid tumor such as melanoma, head and neck, liver or kidney cancer. Each CDR3 is given with its conserved first and last residue.

cdr3_aa	v_call	j_call
CASSERARGAGEQYF	TRBV6-1	TRBJ2-7
CAISESSNPTDTQYF	TRBV10-3	TRBJ2-3
CASSQGMLGAWGTQYF	TRBV14	TRBJ2-5
CSVEEWDRVYNEQFF	TRBV29-1	TRBJ2-1
CASSPGTSDYNEQFF	TRBV13	TRBJ2-1
CASSPIGQDTEAFF	TRBV28	TRBJ1-1
CASTPGQGLNTEAFF	TRBV19	TRBJ1-1
CASSLDRASNTGELFF	TRBV5-6	TRBJ2-2
CASSVGTGVFYEQYF	TRBV11-2	TRBJ2-7
CASSGYRERGETQYF	TRBV7-3	TRBJ2-5
CASSLLVGSPLHF	TRBV28	TRBJ1-6
CASSEAVARQPQHF	TRBV6-1	TRBJ1-5
CASSEGLAGGNEQFF	TRBV9	TRBJ2-1
CASSSLASPGFQYF	TRBV5-1	TRBJ2-5
CASSLVGLSWWSRETQYF	TRBV7-9	TRBJ2-5
CASLGQGEDEQFF	TRBV10-3	TRBJ2-1
CASSLDGGAKNIQYF	TRBV7-9	TRBJ2-4
CASMGGNSYEQYF	TRBV6-5	TRBJ2-7
CASSETSLEYNEQFF	TRBV5-5	TRBJ2-1
CASSPDLQGKPQHF	TRBV7-9	TRBJ1-5
CASSLPYGGGETQYF	TRBV2	TRBJ2-5
CASSGSSDTDTQYF	TRBV13	TRBJ2-3
CASSLAAASSGNTIYF	TRBV27	TRBJ1-3
CASSLGDTLNTEAFF	TRBV5-1	TRBJ1-1
CASSHGSTYEQYF	TRBV5-1	TRBJ2-7
CASSSGGTSPLHF	TRBV6-5	TRBJ1-6
CASSPDRHQPQHF	TRBV21-1	TRBJ1-5
CASSQQQGRLSIQYF	TRBV14	TRBJ2-4
CASSVAPGQGEANYGYTF	TRBV9	TRBJ1-2
CASSLGTTHTDTQYF	TRBV7-6	TRBJ2-3
CAINPTSFSEQYF	TRBV10-3	TRBJ2-7
CASSYRLGVGEQYF	TRBV6-5	TRBJ2-7
CASSEYRGLQPQHF	TRBV2	TRBJ1-5
CASSEGRGRADTQYF	TRBV6-1	TRBJ2-3
CATTQNINSNQPQHF	TRBV19	TRBJ1-5
CASSRGGWEQYF	TRBV28	TRBJ2-7
CASSERRGEQYF	TRBV10-1	TRBJ2-7
CASSRQGIKEKLFF	TRBV7-9	TRBJ1-4
CASSYDAARETQYF	TRBV6-5	TRBJ2-5
CASSRAVSGNQPQHF	TRBV4-1	TRBJ1-5
CASSLEGGQRRSEQYF	TRBV7-9	TRBJ2-7
CASSFAGNEKLFF	TRBV28	TRBJ1-4
CASGPGFYGYTF	TRBV2	TRBJ1-2
CASSRQGVREQFF	TRBV28	TRBJ2-1
CASSTRGEDYGYTF	TRBV5-1	TRBJ1-2
CASSRAGGANTEAFF	TRBV7-9	TRBJ1-1
CASSAITGELFF	TRBV9	TRBJ2-2
CASSDRVTDTQYF	TRBV6-4	TRBJ2-3
CASSPSSYNEQFF	TRBV6-1	TRBJ2-1
CASSERHREVYEQYF	TRBV2	TRBJ2-7
CASSLLVPGELFF	TRBV7-2	TRBJ2-2
CASFGGLYGSGANVLTF	TRBV2	TRBJ2-6